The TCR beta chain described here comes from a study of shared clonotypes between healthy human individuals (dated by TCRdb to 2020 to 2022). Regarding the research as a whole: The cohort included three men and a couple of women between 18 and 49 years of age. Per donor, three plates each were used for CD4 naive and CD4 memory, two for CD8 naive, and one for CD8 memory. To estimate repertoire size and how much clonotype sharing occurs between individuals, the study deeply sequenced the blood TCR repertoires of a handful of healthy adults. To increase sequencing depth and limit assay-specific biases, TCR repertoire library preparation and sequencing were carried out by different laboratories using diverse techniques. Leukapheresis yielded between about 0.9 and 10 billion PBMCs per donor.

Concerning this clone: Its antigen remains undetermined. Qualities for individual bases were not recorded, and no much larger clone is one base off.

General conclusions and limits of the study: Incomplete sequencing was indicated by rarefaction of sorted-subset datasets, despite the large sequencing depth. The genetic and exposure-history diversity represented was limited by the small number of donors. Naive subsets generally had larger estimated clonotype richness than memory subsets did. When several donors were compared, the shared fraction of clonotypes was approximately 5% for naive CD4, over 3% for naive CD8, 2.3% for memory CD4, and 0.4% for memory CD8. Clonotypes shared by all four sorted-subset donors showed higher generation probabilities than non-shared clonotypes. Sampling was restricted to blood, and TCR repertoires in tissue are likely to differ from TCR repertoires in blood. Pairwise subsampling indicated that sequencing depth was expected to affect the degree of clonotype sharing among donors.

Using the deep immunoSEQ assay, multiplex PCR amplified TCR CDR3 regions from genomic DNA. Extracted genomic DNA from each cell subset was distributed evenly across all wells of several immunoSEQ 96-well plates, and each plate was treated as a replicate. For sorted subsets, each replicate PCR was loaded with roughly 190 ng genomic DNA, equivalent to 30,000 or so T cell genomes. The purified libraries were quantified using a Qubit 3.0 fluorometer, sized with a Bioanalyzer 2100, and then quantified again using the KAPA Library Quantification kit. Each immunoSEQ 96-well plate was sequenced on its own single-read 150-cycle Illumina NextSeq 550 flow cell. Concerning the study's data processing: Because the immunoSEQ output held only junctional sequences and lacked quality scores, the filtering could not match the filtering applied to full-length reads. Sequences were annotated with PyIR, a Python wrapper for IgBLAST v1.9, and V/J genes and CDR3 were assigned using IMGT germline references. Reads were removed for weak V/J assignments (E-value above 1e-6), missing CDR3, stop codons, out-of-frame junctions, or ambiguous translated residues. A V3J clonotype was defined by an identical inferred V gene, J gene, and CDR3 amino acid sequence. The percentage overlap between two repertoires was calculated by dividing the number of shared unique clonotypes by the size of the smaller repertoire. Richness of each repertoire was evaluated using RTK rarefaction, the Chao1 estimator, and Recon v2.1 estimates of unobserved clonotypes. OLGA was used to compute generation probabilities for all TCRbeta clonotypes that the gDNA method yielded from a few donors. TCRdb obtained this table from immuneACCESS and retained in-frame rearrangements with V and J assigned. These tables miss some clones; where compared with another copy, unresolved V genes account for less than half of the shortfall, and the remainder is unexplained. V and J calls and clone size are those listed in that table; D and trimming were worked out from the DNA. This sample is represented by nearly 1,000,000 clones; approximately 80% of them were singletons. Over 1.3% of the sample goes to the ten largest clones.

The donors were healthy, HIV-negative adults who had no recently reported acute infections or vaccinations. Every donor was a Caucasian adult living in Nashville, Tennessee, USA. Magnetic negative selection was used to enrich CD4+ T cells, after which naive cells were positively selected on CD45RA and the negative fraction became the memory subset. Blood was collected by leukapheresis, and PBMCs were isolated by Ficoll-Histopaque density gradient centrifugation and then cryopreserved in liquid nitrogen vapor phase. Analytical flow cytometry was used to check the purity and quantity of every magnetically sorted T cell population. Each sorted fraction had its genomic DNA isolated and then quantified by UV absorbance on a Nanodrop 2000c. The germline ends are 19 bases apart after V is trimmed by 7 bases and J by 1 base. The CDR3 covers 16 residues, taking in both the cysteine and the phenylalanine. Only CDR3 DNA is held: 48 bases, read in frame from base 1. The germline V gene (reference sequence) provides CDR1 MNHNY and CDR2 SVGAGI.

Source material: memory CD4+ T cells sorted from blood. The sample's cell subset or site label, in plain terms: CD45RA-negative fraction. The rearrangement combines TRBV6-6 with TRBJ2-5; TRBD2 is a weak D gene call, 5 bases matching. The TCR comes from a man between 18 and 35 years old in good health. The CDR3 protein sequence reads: CASTKGGGQSQETQYF. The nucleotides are TGTGCCAGCACGAAAGGAGGTGGGCAGTCCCAAGAGACCCAGTACTTC.